Listed below are T cell receptor beta chains from one sample, sequenced in a study of vaccination effects on CD4 cells after COVID-19. Using immunoSEQ multiplex PCR, the repertoire was profiled, and TCRdb retains in-frame clones only, with some absent. The sample gives about 43,000 clones, around 78% of which show up once; more than 10% is in the top ten. Their target antigens are unknown. Sample: CD4+ T cells from PBMCs cultured with SARS-CoV-2 spike peptides, taken before COVID-19 vaccination. Receptor source: a human donor who received a COVID-19 vaccine. CDR3s include the opening cysteine and the closing phenylalanine or tryptophan. The order of the fields is D gene, clone size, V gene, J gene, CDR3 protein, CDR3 DNA. The D gene is left open where the match is weak. Clone size is shown for a subset of rows, as once, few, many or a class of expanded clone.

NA	NA	TRBV11-3	TRBJ2-3	CASSPARGADTQYF	TGTGCCAGCAGCCCCGCCAGGGGCGCAGATACGCAGTATTTT
TRBD1	NA	TRBV10-2	TRBJ1-2	CATEPGTGEGYTF	TGCGCCACGGAACCCGGGACAGGAGAAGGCTACACCTTC
NA	NA	TRBV5-6	TRBJ1-1	CASSRKMNTEAFF	TGTGCCAGCAGCCGAAAGATGAACACTGAAGCTTTCTTT
NA	once	TRBV7-2	TRBJ2-5	CASSRVQETQYF	TGTGCCAGCAGTCGGGTCCAAGAGACCCAGTACTTC
NA	NA	TRBV24-1	TRBJ2-6	CATSTSGANVLTF	TGTGCCACCAGTACTTCTGGGGCCAACGTCCTGACTTTC
NA	NA	TRBV27	TRBJ1-5	CASSDGDTGYQPQHF	TGTGCCAGCAGTGACGGGGACACAGGTTATCAGCCCCAGCATTTT
NA	NA	TRBV12-3/TRBV12-4	TRBJ1-1	CASSLMNTEAFF	TGTGCCAGCAGTTTAATGAACACTGAAGCTTTCTTT
TRBD1	NA	TRBV19	TRBJ1-6	CASRPLWDSSYNSPLHF	TGTGCCAGTAGGCCGCTATGGGACAGCTCCTATAATTCACCCCTCCACTTT
TRBD1	NA	TRBV12-5	TRBJ2-2	CASGLTTGPNTGELFF	TGTGCTAGTGGCCTAACGACAGGGCCGAACACCGGGGAGCTGTTTTTT
NA	NA	TRBV5-4	TRBJ1-4	CASSPGQRNEKLFF	TGTGCCAGCAGCCCCGGACAGCGTAATGAAAAACTGTTTTTT
NA	NA	TRBV10-3	TRBJ1-1	CAIGSQPNTEAFF	TGTGCCATAGGGTCACAACCGAACACTGAAGCTTTCTTT
NA	NA	TRBV7-9	TRBJ2-3	CASSPNSLATDTQYF	TGTGCCAGCAGCCCCAATTCCCTAGCGACAGATACGCAGTATTTT
TRBD1	NA	TRBV6-5	TRBJ1-2	CASSKTGSNYGYTF	TGTGCCAGCAGTAAGACAGGGTCTAACTATGGCTACACCTTC
NA	NA	TRBV6-6	TRBJ1-2	CASSSTGSNYGYTF	TGTGCCAGCAGCTCCACAGGCAGTAACTATGGCTACACCTTC
TRBD1	NA	TRBV5-1	TRBJ1-4	CASHRGQIDNEKLFF	TGCGCCAGCCACAGGGGCCAAATAGATAATGAAAAACTGTTTTTT
NA	NA	TRBV5-8	TRBJ2-5	CASSIGQQETQYF	TGTGCCAGCAGCATCGGACAGCAAGAGACCCAGTACTTC
TRBD1	NA	TRBV5-6	TRBJ2-2	CASRNTGVNTGELFF	TGTGCCAGCAGAAATACAGGGGTAAACACCGGGGAGCTGTTTTTT
NA	NA	TRBV5-3	TRBJ2-5	CARLCPGRGTQYF	TGTGCCAGATTATGTCCAGGGCGGGGGACCCAGTACTTC
TRBD1	NA	TRBV9	TRBJ2-1	CASSVSTGRNEQFF	TGTGCCAGCAGCGTCTCGACAGGGCGGAATGAGCAGTTCTTC
TRBD2	NA	TRBV6-4	TRBJ2-2	CASSELATNTGELFF	TGTGCCAGCAGTGAACTAGCGACGAACACCGGGGAGCTGTTTTTT
TRBD1	NA	TRBV9	TRBJ2-3	CASSARTGDTQYF	TGTGCCAGCAGCGCCCGGACAGGCGATACGCAGTATTTT
NA	NA	TRBV5-1	TRBJ2-6	CASSFGGSGANVLTF	TGCGCCAGCAGCTTTGGGGGTTCAGGGGCCAACGTCCTGACTTTC
NA	NA	TRBV4-3	TRBJ2-3	CASSQGGAGGLSTQYF	TGCGCCAGCAGCCAAGGAGGGGCAGGGGGACTTAGCACGCAGTATTTT
NA	NA	TRBV2	TRBJ2-2	CAQPKSSTNTGELFF	TGTGCCCAACCCAAAAGCTCCACGAACACCGGGGAGCTGTTTTTT
NA	NA	TRBV5-1	TRBJ2-1	CASSLVGAGRHPNNEQFF	TGCGCCAGCAGCTTGGTTGGTGCGGGGAGGCACCCAAACAATGAGCAGTTCTTC
TRBD2	NA	TRBV4-2	TRBJ2-3	CASSRNNLAGNPAGDTQYF	TGTGCCAGCAGCCGAAATAACCTAGCGGGGAACCCGGCTGGAGATACGCAGTATTTT
NA	NA	TRBV28	TRBJ2-1	CASSLPGRGYNEQFF	TGTGCCAGCAGTTTGCCCGGGCGCGGGTACAATGAGCAGTTCTTC
NA	NA	TRBV7-3	TRBJ2-2	CASRGKGYTGELFF	TGTGCCAGCAGGGGGAAGGGTTACACCGGGGAGCTGTTTTTT